This T cell receptor (beta chain) was sequenced during a study of CD8+CD57+ T cells in acquired aplastic anemia. Study details: Healthy donors gave 11 million or so reads on average for CD4+ cells.

Study-wide points: Patients and controls shared approximately 30 CD8+ CDR3 sequences.

For this clonotype: Its antigen is unidentified.

The CDR3 length is 16 residues. The ends were cut back, 5 bases at V and 5 bases at J, with 21 bases in the middle. Germline V gene lookup returns CDR1 MGHDK and CDR2 SYGVNS. Genomic DNA was employed as the template in profiling TCR beta VDJ and CDR3. TCRdb re-called the reads with MiXCR, one entry per CDR3 protein. The table shows over 150,000 distinct CDR3 sequences, with less than 65% occurring only once. Sample: sorted CD4+, CD8+, or CD8+CD57+ T cells (not recorded which) from PBMCs. The chain couples TRBV25-1 to TRBJ2-5; D is unresolved. The TCR sequence derives from a human donor in good health, serving as a control. The chain's CDR3 is CASSYSPGPSMETQYF. The CDR3 DNA follows: TGTGCCAGCAGTTACTCGCCCGGCCCCTCGATGGAGACCCAGTACTTC.